The rows below give T cell receptor beta chains drawn from one sample of a study of identical twins. TCRdb reprocessed the 5' RACE reads with MiXCR, giving one entry per CDR3 protein. The table has roughly 720,000 distinct CDR3 sequences, roughly 18% seen once. In addition, the sample was reused for a study of T cells expressing NK-cell markers.

The sequencing sample was made of PBMCs. The receptors stem from a woman aged 18 to 35 in good health. CDR3s include the opening cysteine and the closing phenylalanine or tryptophan. A D gene is named only where the DNA matches it firmly. Clone sizes are given selectively: once, few, many, or a class where the clone is expanded.

D gene,clone size,J gene,V gene,CDR3 protein,CDR3 DNA
-,few,TRBJ1-2,TRBV7-9,CASSSPEEGNYGYTF,TGTGCCAGCAGCTCCCCGGAGGAGGGGAACTATGGCTACACCTTC
TRBD2,-,TRBJ2-2,TRBV18,CASSPSSGLAGASTGELFF,TGTGCCAGCTCACCCTCGTCTGGACTAGCGGGAGCTTCAACCGGGGAGCTGTTTTTT
-,-,TRBJ1-2,TRBV5-1,CASSSREGNPNYGYTF,TGCGCCAGCAGCTCTAGGGAAGGGAATCCTAACTATGGCTACACCTTC
TRBD1,few,TRBJ2-2,TRBV10-3,CAIGTGLGSPTGELFF,TGTGCCATCGGGACAGGTCTAGGATCTCCCACCGGGGAGCTGTTTTTT
-,-,TRBJ2-1,TRBV7-9,CASIEVPNYNEQFF,TGTGCCAGCATCGAGGTCCCTAACTACAATGAGCAGTTCTTC
TRBD1,-,TRBJ2-7,TRBV27,CASRSATGTGRSEQYF,TGTGCCAGCAGATCCGCAACCGGGACAGGGAGGTCAGAGCAGTACTTC
TRBD1,-,TRBJ2-7,TRBV20-1,CSARDRAGGVYEQYF,TGCAGTGCTAGAGATCGGGCAGGGGGCGTCTACGAGCAGTACTTC
-,-,TRBJ2-5,TRBV11-3,CAGNGLETQYF,TGTGCCGGTAACGGACTCGAGACCCAGTACTTC
-,-,TRBJ2-1,TRBV24-1,CATSASTGASYNEQFF,TGTGCCACCAGTGCTTCCACCGGGGCGTCCTACAATGAGCAGTTCTTC
-,many,TRBJ2-7,TRBV5-1,CASSLGAGYEQYF,TGTGCCAGCAGCTTAGGGGCTGGCTACGAGCAGTACTTC
-,few,TRBJ1-6,TRBV5-1,CASSPTGVNSPLHF,TGCGCCAGCAGCCCGACAGGAGTTAATTCACCCCTCCACTTT
-,few,TRBJ1-5,TRBV7-9,CASSAPGRQPQHF,TGTGCCAGCAGCGCGCCCGGTAGGCAGCCCCAGCATTTT
-,-,TRBJ1-4,TRBV20-1,CSARRAGSEKLFF,TGCAGTGCTAGAAGGGCGGGGAGCGAAAAACTGTTTTTT
-,few,TRBJ2-5,TRBV29-1,CSVVGEQETQYF,TGCAGCGTTGTGGGAGAACAAGAGACCCAGTACTTC
-,-,TRBJ2-3,TRBV5-1,CASSLSLGNTDTQYF,TGCGCCAGCAGCTTGAGCCTAGGTAACACAGATACGCAGTATTTT
TRBD2,-,TRBJ2-1,TRBV2,CASRPTSGAYNEQFF,TGTGCCAGCAGGCCCACTAGCGGGGCCTACAATGAGCAGTTCTTC
-,-,TRBJ1-1,TRBV12-3/TRBV12-4,CASSLALGVSAEAFF,TGTGCCAGCAGTTTAGCGCTGGGGGTCTCCGCTGAAGCTTTCTTT
-,few,TRBJ2-5,TRBV5-1,CASSLVGRLQETQYF,TGCGCCAGCAGCTTGGTTGGTAGGTTACAAGAGACCCAGTACTTC
TRBD1,-,TRBJ1-5,TRBV5-5,CASSLSPRDRESYSNQPQHF,TGTGCCAGCAGCCTTTCACCTCGGGACAGGGAATCTTATAGCAATCAGCCCCAGCATTTT
-,few,TRBJ2-2,TRBV4-3,CASSRESNPGELFF,TGCGCCAGCAGCCGAGAATCCAACCCCGGGGAGCTGTTTTTT
-,few,TRBJ1-1,TRBV12-3/TRBV12-4,CASSLKTGHLNTEAFF,TGTGCCAGCAGTTTAAAGACGGGACACTTGAACACTGAAGCTTTCTTT
TRBD2,-,TRBJ2-1,TRBV5-1,CASSLGLAFSNEQFF,TGCGCCAGCAGCCTGGGACTAGCGTTTTCGAATGAGCAGTTCTTC
TRBD2,few,TRBJ2-5,TRBV20-1,CSARLAGGSGKTQYF,TGCAGTGCTAGATTAGCGGGGGGGAGTGGAAAGACCCAGTACTTC
-,-,TRBJ2-3,TRBV29-1,CSVQNFGTGTDTQYF,TGCAGCGTCCAGAACTTTGGGACTGGCACAGATACGCAGTATTTT
-,-,TRBJ1-6,TRBV12-3/TRBV12-4,CASRLSPYNSPLHF,TGTGCCAGCAGGCTCTCTCCCTATAATTCACCCCTCCACTTT
-,many,TRBJ2-1,TRBV12-3/TRBV12-4,CASSPPSGPSNEQFF,TGTGCCAGCAGCCCACCCAGCGGGCCCTCCAATGAGCAGTTCTTC
-,-,TRBJ2-1,TRBV29-1,CSVVLNNEQFF,TGCAGCGTCGTACTGAACAATGAGCAGTTCTTC
-,-,TRBJ2-7,TRBV5-5,CASSSGYLTVPGEQYF,TGTGCCAGCAGCTCCGGATATTTGACAGTACCGGGGGAGCAGTACTTC
-,few,TRBJ1-1,TRBV7-9,CASSHGGTATEAFF,TGTGCCAGCAGCCACGGGGGGACGGCCACTGAAGCTTTCTTT
-,many,TRBJ1-2,TRBV12-3/TRBV12-4,CASLGGSYGYTF,TGTGCCAGTCTAGGGGGTTCCTATGGCTACACCTTC
TRBD1,many,TRBJ1-1,TRBV5-6,CASSSENRGIAFF,TGTGCCAGCAGCTCTGAAAACAGGGGAATCGCTTTCTTT
-,-,TRBJ1-3,TRBV5-5,CASSKFVSGNTIYF,TGTGCCAGCAGCAAGTTTGTCTCTGGAAACACCATATATTTT
-,few,TRBJ1-6,TRBV20-1,CSARQGMYPLHF,TGCAGTGCTAGACAGGGGATGTATCCTCTCCACTTT
TRBD2,few,TRBJ2-3,TRBV20-1,CSARVGTSGTTDTQYF,TGCAGTGCTAGAGTTGGGACTAGCGGCACCACAGATACGCAGTATTTT
-,-,TRBJ2-5,TRBV20-1,CSASDQGGQETQYF,TGCAGTGCTAGCGATCAGGGGGGTCAAGAGACCCAGTACTTC
-,-,TRBJ1-5,TRBV18,CASSPGVMPQHF,TGTGCCAGCTCACCAGGGGTAATGCCCCAGCATTTT
-,-,TRBJ2-3,TRBV5-6,CASSLDRRGPRTDTQYF,TGTGCCAGCAGCTTGGACCGGAGGGGACCCCGCACAGATACGCAGTATTTT
TRBD1,few,TRBJ1-1,TRBV29-1,CSVIPGQYMNTEAFF,TGCAGCGTTATCCCGGGACAGTACATGAACACTGAAGCTTTCTTT
-,-,TRBJ2-1,TRBV12-3/TRBV12-4,CASTRTRYNEQFF,TGTGCCAGCACCCGGACGCGTTACAATGAGCAGTTCTTC
-,-,TRBJ1-1,TRBV20-1,CSAPRHPETNTEAFF,TGCAGTGCCCCGAGGCACCCCGAGACGAACACTGAAGCTTTCTTT
-,few,TRBJ2-7,TRBV6-5,CASSYDLRTIYEQYF,TGTGCCAGCAGTTACGACTTGAGAACTATCTACGAGCAGTACTTC
-,-,TRBJ2-1,TRBV29-1,CSATDRENYNEQFF,TGCAGCGCGACGGACAGAGAAAATTACAATGAGCAGTTCTTC
TRBD2,many,TRBJ2-1,TRBV5-1,CASSGGLAGVWDEQFF,TGCGCCAGCAGCGGGGGACTAGCGGGAGTCTGGGATGAGCAGTTCTTC
-,few,TRBJ2-3,TRBV18,CASSPPKATSTDTQYF,TGTGCCAGCTCACCACCGAAAGCGACAAGCACAGATACGCAGTATTTT
-,-,TRBJ2-3,TRBV5-1,CASSPTGGDTQYF,TGCGCCAGCAGCCCCACCGGAGGAGATACGCAGTATTTT
-,many,TRBJ2-1,TRBV24-1,CATPGSSYNEQFF,TGTGCCACCCCCGGGAGCTCCTACAATGAGCAGTTCTTC
-,many,TRBJ1-2,TRBV12-3/TRBV12-4,CASSFPEGQSFYGYTF,TGTGCCAGCAGCTTTCCGGAGGGGCAGAGCTTTTATGGCTACACCTTC
TRBD2,few,TRBJ2-1,TRBV9,CASSPSGTSPHNEQFF,TGTGCCAGCAGCCCTAGCGGGACTAGCCCCCACAATGAGCAGTTCTTC
-,-,TRBJ1-1,TRBV12-3/TRBV12-4,CASSLWPATEAFF,TGTGCCAGCAGTTTGTGGCCCGCCACTGAAGCTTTCTTT
-,once,TRBJ2-1,TRBV20-1,CSAPGQLEQFF,TGCAGTGCCCCGGGGCAGTTAGAGCAGTTCTTC
TRBD2,-,TRBJ2-7,TRBV27,CASSLLGGLGSYEQYF,TGTGCCAGCAGTTTACTCGGGGGGTTAGGCTCCTACGAGCAGTACTTC
-,-,TRBJ2-5,TRBV27,CASSKGDQETQYF,TGTGCCAGCAGTAAGGGAGACCAAGAGACCCAGTACTTC